This TCR beta chain stems from a study of blood T cell repertoires in COVID-19. Each participant's cohort was designated according to participant-reported clinical history. Authors' analysis steps: The assay estimated nucleated cells by amplifying reference gene primers. Clones were sequenced by immunoSEQ multiplex PCR, and TCRdb holds only the in-frame ones, with some missing. V, J and clone size derive from that table, while D and trimming were established from the DNA sequence. Of about 200,000 clones in the sample, 86% are singletons; the top ten hold about 5.6%. Per the germline V gene, CDR1 is SGHRS and CDR2 is YFSETQ. J gave up 3 bases and V 4 bases, and 2 bases lay outside the gene matches. This CDR3 has 15 amino acids.

The chain recombines TRBV5-1 with TRBJ2-2, with 11 nucleotides matching TRBD2. Source material: PBMCs or T cells enriched from blood (not recorded which). The TCR originated in a man aged 40-49 years with acute COVID-19. CDR3: CASSVAGGDTGELFF. The CDR3 nucleotides read TGCGCCAGCAGCGTAGCGGGAGGGGACACCGGGGAGCTGTTTTTT. The entire variable domain, with the rest obtained from reference TRBV5-1 and TRBJ2-2, is as follows: KAGVTQTPRYLIKTRGQQVTLSCSPISGHRSVSWYQQTPGQGLQFLFEYFSETQRNKGNFPGRFSGRQFSNSRSEMNVSTLELGDSALYLCASSVAGGDTGELFFGEGSRLTVL.